This T cell receptor beta chain was found in a study of OX40 agonist ivuxolimab in advanced cancers. Produced via immunoSEQ multiplex PCR; TCRdb's table is partial and in-frame only. The profile shows nearly 11,000 clones, roughly nine tenths of them singletons. The CDR3 covers 16 residues. Here the sequenced sample was CD4+ or CD8+ T cells sorted from blood, taken in a trial of the OX40 agonist ivuxolimab. The chain combines TRBV21-1 with TRBJ2-7; the table's D call TRBD1 went unverified against the DNA. TRBV21-1 is flagged as a pseudogene. This receptor was obtained from an adult with an advanced solid tumor such as melanoma, head and neck, liver or kidney cancer. Here the CDR3 DNA reads TGTGCCAGCGGGCCCCCAAGGACAGGGGCAAGGTACGAGCAGTACTTC. Amino acids: CASGPPRTGARYEQYF.